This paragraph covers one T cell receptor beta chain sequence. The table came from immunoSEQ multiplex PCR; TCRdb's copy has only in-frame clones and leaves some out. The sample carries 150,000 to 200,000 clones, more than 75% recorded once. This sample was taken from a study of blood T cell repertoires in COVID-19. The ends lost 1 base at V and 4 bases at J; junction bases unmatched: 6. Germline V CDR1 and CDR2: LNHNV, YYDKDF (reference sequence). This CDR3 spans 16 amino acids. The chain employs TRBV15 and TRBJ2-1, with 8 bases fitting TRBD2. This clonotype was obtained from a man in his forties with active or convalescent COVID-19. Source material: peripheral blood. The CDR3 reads CATSRVRTSGYNEQFF. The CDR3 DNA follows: TGTGCCACCAGCAGAGTTAGAACTAGCGGATACAATGAGCAGTTCTTC.